This is a list of T cell receptor beta chains from one sample in a study of blood T cell repertoires in COVID-19. Clones were sequenced by immunoSEQ multiplex PCR, and TCRdb holds only the in-frame ones, with some missing. This table has hundreds of thousands of clones, 90% appearing once. Material: PBMCs or T cells enriched from blood (not recorded which). The source is a woman aged 18-35 years with acute COVID-19. Each CDR3 is given without its conserved first and last residue.

v_call: TRBV11-3; cdr3_length: 12; j_call: TRBJ2-1; cdr3_aa: ASSWRTGLNEQF
v_call: TRBV6-5; cdr3_length: 13; j_call: TRBJ1-2; cdr3_aa: ASSYGGQPNYGYT
v_call: TRBV11-2; cdr3_length: 12; j_call: TRBJ1-5; cdr3_aa: ASSLAGEGQPQH
v_call: TRBV28; cdr3_length: 12; j_call: TRBJ1-5; cdr3_aa: ASSLGWPNQPQH
v_call: TRBV5-1; cdr3_length: 11; j_call: TRBJ1-1; cdr3_aa: ASSLGGDTEAF
v_call: TRBV10-2; cdr3_length: 12; j_call: TRBJ2-7; cdr3_aa: ASLETSGPYEQY
v_call: TRBV30; cdr3_length: 13; j_call: TRBJ1-1; cdr3_aa: AWSLTTGGNTEAF
v_call: TRBV29-1; cdr3_length: 13; j_call: TRBJ2-5; cdr3_aa: SVAGLAGGRETQY
v_call: TRBV5-1; cdr3_length: 11; j_call: TRBJ2-5; cdr3_aa: ASSLEGGETQY
v_call: TRBV5-1; cdr3_length: 13; j_call: TRBJ1-6; cdr3_aa: ASSLAGGMGSPLH
v_call: TRBV27; cdr3_length: 13; j_call: TRBJ2-3; cdr3_aa: ASSLTGGWADTQY
v_call: TRBV12-3/TRBV12-4; cdr3_length: 11; j_call: TRBJ1-4; cdr3_aa: ASTAGRGEKLF
v_call: TRBV28; cdr3_length: 15; j_call: TRBJ2-1; cdr3_aa: ASSSPTGTSGYNEQF
v_call: TRBV10-2; cdr3_length: 11; j_call: TRBJ2-1; cdr3_aa: ASSGNTGVEQF
v_call: TRBV19; cdr3_length: 14; j_call: TRBJ2-1; cdr3_aa: ASHQRGRDSDNEQF
v_call: TRBV28; cdr3_length: 13; j_call: TRBJ1-2; cdr3_aa: ASSPWTVNNYGYT
v_call: TRBV18; cdr3_length: 15; j_call: TRBJ1-5; cdr3_aa: ASSPGQGFLSNQPQH
v_call: TRBV3-1/TRBV3-2; cdr3_length: 13; j_call: TRBJ2-1; cdr3_aa: ASSPQTGNRNEQF
v_call: TRBV19; cdr3_length: 13; j_call: TRBJ1-1; cdr3_aa: ASSGTGAMNTEAF